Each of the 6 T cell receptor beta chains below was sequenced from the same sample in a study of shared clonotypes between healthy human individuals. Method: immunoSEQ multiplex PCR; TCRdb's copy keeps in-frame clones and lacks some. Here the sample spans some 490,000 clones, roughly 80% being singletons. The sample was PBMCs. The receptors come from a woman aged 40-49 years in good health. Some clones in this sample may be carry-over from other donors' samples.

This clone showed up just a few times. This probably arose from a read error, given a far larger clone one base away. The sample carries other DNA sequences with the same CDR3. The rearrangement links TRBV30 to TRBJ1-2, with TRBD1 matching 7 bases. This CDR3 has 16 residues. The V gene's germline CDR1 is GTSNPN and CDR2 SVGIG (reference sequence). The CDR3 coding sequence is TGTGCCTGGAGTGTCAACCCACAGGGGACTCACTATGGCTACACCTTT. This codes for CAWSVNPQGTHYGYTF.

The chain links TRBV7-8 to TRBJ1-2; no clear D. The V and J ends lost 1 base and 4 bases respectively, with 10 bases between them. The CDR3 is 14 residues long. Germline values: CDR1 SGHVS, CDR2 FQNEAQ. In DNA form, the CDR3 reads TGTGCCAGCAGCTTAGACGGGGAGACCTATGGCTACACCTTC. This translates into CASSLDGETYGYTF.

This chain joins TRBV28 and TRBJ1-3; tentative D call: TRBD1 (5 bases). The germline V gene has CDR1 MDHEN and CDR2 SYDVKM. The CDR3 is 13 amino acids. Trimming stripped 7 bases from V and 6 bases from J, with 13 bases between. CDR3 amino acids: CASISPGANTIYF. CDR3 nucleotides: TGTGCCAGCATTTCCCCCGGGGCAAACACCATATATTTT.

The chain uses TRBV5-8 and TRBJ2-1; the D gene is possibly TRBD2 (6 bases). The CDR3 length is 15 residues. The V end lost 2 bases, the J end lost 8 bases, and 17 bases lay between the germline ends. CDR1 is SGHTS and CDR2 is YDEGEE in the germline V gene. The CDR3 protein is CASSLEGGIFHEQFF. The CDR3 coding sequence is TGTGCCAGCAGCTTAGAGGGCGGGATTTTCCATGAGCAGTTCTTC.

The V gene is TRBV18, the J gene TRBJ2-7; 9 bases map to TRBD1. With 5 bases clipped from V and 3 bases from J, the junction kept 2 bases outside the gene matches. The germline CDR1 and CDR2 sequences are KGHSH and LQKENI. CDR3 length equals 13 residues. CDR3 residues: CASSGTGSYEQYF. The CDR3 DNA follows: TGTGCCAGCTCAGGGACAGGGAGCTACGAGCAGTACTTC.

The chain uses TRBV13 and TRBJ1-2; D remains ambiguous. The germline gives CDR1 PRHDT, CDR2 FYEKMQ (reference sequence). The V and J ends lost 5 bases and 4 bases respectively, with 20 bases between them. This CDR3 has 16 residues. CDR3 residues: CASSTRGILRGYGYTF. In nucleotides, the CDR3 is TGTGCCAGCAGCACCCGAGGTATCCTCCGGGGCTATGGCTACACCTTC. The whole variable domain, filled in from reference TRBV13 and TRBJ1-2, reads AAGVIQSPRHLIKEKRETATLKCYPIPRHDTVYWYQQGPGQDPQFLISFYEKMQSDKGSIPDRFSAQQFSDYHSELNMSSLELGDSALYFCASSTRGILRGYGYTFGSGTRLTVV.